This is a list of T cell receptor beta chains from one sample in a study of OX40 agonist ivuxolimab in advanced cancers. Only in-frame clones appear in the TCRdb table, and some are missing; sequencing was by immunoSEQ multiplex PCR. The data contain about 17,000 clones, roughly 78% of them singletons. This specimen consisted of CD4+ or CD8+ T cells sorted from blood, obtained in a trial of the OX40 agonist ivuxolimab. The receptors shown here come from an adult with an advanced solid tumor such as melanoma, head and neck, liver or kidney cancer. Both conserved end residues are part of each CDR3. The D gene is left open where the match is weak. Clone size, where shown, is once, few, many, or a class for clones that have expanded.

cdr3_nt: TGTGCCATCAGTGAGTCTTCAGCCTATGGCTACACCTTC; cdr3_aa: CAISESSAYGYTF; v_call: TRBV10-3; clone_size: -; d_call: -; j_call: TRBJ1-2
cdr3_nt: TGTGCCAGCAGTTTAGGCATGAAAACTAGCGGGATCCAAGAGACCCAGTACTTC; cdr3_aa: CASSLGMKTSGIQETQYF; v_call: TRBV27; clone_size: -; d_call: TRBD2; j_call: TRBJ2-5
cdr3_nt: TGTGCCAGCAGTTTATCCCGGGCCAGAACCTACAATGAGCAGTTCTTC; cdr3_aa: CASSLSRARTYNEQFF; v_call: TRBV27; clone_size: -; d_call: -; j_call: TRBJ2-1
cdr3_nt: TGTGCCAGCACCCAGGGCGGGAACGAGCAGTACTTC; cdr3_aa: CASTQGGNEQYF; v_call: TRBV6-6; clone_size: -; d_call: -; j_call: TRBJ2-7
cdr3_nt: TGCAGCGTTGACAGTCGGGGCGGGAGGCCGAATGAGCAGTTCTTC; cdr3_aa: CSVDSRGGRPNEQFF; v_call: TRBV29-1; clone_size: -; d_call: TRBD2; j_call: TRBJ2-1
cdr3_nt: TGCGCCAGCAGCACCTTTAGCGGGGGGGCTGAGGATACGCAGTATTTT; cdr3_aa: CASSTFSGGAEDTQYF; v_call: TRBV5-1; clone_size: -; d_call: TRBD2; j_call: TRBJ2-3
cdr3_nt: TGTGCCAGCAGGAAAGGAAAGGGCGAGCAGTACTTC; cdr3_aa: CASRKGKGEQYF; v_call: TRBV21-1; clone_size: -; d_call: -; j_call: TRBJ2-7
cdr3_nt: TGTGCCAGTAGTATCGTCGGAGCAACTAATGAAAAACTGTTTTTT; cdr3_aa: CASSIVGATNEKLFF; v_call: TRBV19; clone_size: -; d_call: -; j_call: TRBJ1-4
cdr3_nt: TGTGCCAGCAGCCAATTAGCGGGGGGAACCACCGGGGAGCTGTTTTTT; cdr3_aa: CASSQLAGGTTGELFF; v_call: TRBV4-2; clone_size: -; d_call: TRBD2; j_call: TRBJ2-2
cdr3_nt: TGTGCCAGTAGTATAGGTAGCGGGGGGTCCACAGATACGCAGTATTTT; cdr3_aa: CASSIGSGGSTDTQYF; v_call: TRBV19; clone_size: -; d_call: TRBD2; j_call: TRBJ2-3
cdr3_nt: TGTGCCAGCAGCGACTCGGGACAGGGAAACTACGAGCAGTACTTC; cdr3_aa: CASSDSGQGNYEQYF; v_call: TRBV7-3; clone_size: medium-sized; d_call: TRBD1; j_call: TRBJ2-7
cdr3_nt: TGTGCCAGCAGGGACGTTAGACAGGGTTATCAGCCCCAGCATTTT; cdr3_aa: CASRDVRQGYQPQHF; v_call: TRBV27; clone_size: few; d_call: TRBD1; j_call: TRBJ1-5
cdr3_nt: TGTGCCAGCAATGGGGACTCCGGGGAGCTGTTTTTT; cdr3_aa: CASNGDSGELFF; v_call: TRBV27; clone_size: few; d_call: -; j_call: TRBJ2-2
cdr3_nt: TGTGCCAGCCTCATTAGGCAGGTCGGTTCCTACGAGCAGTACTTC; cdr3_aa: CASLIRQVGSYEQYF; v_call: TRBV6-1; clone_size: -; d_call: -; j_call: TRBJ2-7
cdr3_nt: TGCGCCAGCAGCCCGACCCCCGGGACAGTTTACAATGAGCAGTTCTTC; cdr3_aa: CASSPTPGTVYNEQFF; v_call: TRBV5-1; clone_size: -; d_call: TRBD1; j_call: TRBJ2-1
cdr3_nt: TGTGCCAGCAGTTTGACAGGGGGGTACAATAGCAATCAGCCCCAGCATTTT; cdr3_aa: CASSLTGGYNSNQPQHF; v_call: TRBV28; clone_size: -; d_call: TRBD1; j_call: TRBJ1-5
cdr3_nt: TGTGCCAGCAGCCCGGACAGAGGCACTGAAGCTTTCTTT; cdr3_aa: CASSPDRGTEAFF; v_call: TRBV11-3; clone_size: once; d_call: -; j_call: TRBJ1-1
cdr3_nt: TGTGCCAGCGGGGCAGGCCCCTATAGCAATCAGCCCCAGCATTTT; cdr3_aa: CASGAGPYSNQPQHF; v_call: TRBV7-2; clone_size: -; d_call: -; j_call: TRBJ1-5
cdr3_nt: TGCGCCAGCAGCTTTGCAGCTCAAACCTACGAGCAGTACTTC; cdr3_aa: CASSFAAQTYEQYF; v_call: TRBV5-1; clone_size: -; d_call: -; j_call: TRBJ2-7
cdr3_nt: TGCGCCAGCAGCTTGCATTCGGCGGAACAGCTGAGCTCTGGGGCCAACGTCCTGACTTTC; cdr3_aa: CASSLHSAEQLSSGANVLTF; v_call: TRBV5-1; clone_size: -; d_call: -; j_call: TRBJ2-6
cdr3_nt: TGTGCCAGCAGCTTGGTCCTAGCTGCCCTCAATGAGCAGTTCTTC; cdr3_aa: CASSLVLAALNEQFF; v_call: TRBV5-4; clone_size: -; d_call: -; j_call: TRBJ2-1
cdr3_nt: TGCGCCAGCAGCCATTATACAGGGGCCTACGAGCAGTACTTC; cdr3_aa: CASSHYTGAYEQYF; v_call: TRBV5-1; clone_size: once; d_call: TRBD1; j_call: TRBJ2-7
cdr3_nt: TGTGCCAGCAGTTTTATTGGCGGTGCAGTAGCCGGGGAGCTGTTTTTT; cdr3_aa: CASSFIGGAVAGELFF; v_call: TRBV6-5; clone_size: -; d_call: -; j_call: TRBJ2-2
cdr3_nt: TGTGCCAGCAGCGTGGGGGACGGCTCCTACGAGCAGTACTTC; cdr3_aa: CASSVGDGSYEQYF; v_call: TRBV9; clone_size: -; d_call: -; j_call: TRBJ2-7
cdr3_nt: TGTGCCAGCAGTTTACAGGGAGGCACTGAAGCTTTCTTT; cdr3_aa: CASSLQGGTEAFF; v_call: TRBV6-5; clone_size: -; d_call: -; j_call: TRBJ1-1
cdr3_nt: TGCGCCAGCAGCCATTCGGGGACTGAAGCTTTCTTT; cdr3_aa: CASSHSGTEAFF; v_call: TRBV4-1; clone_size: few; d_call: -; j_call: TRBJ1-1
cdr3_nt: TGTGCCAGCAGCTTCGGATCGGACACTGAAGCTTTCTTT; cdr3_aa: CASSFGSDTEAFF; v_call: TRBV7-3; clone_size: -; d_call: -; j_call: TRBJ1-1
cdr3_nt: TGTGCCAGCAGTGAAGGGGGGGACGGAGATACGCAGTATTTT; cdr3_aa: CASSEGGDGDTQYF; v_call: TRBV6-4; clone_size: -; d_call: -; j_call: TRBJ2-3
cdr3_nt: TGTGCCAGCAGCTTGAAGGTTGGAAAACTAGAGACCCAGTACTTC; cdr3_aa: CASSLKVGKLETQYF; v_call: TRBV5-4; clone_size: -; d_call: -; j_call: TRBJ2-5
cdr3_nt: TGTGCCAGCAGCTTTGACTCCGACGGGAGCGGGGGTACCTACGAGCAGTACTTC; cdr3_aa: CASSFDSDGSGGTYEQYF; v_call: TRBV5-4; clone_size: -; d_call: TRBD2; j_call: TRBJ2-7
cdr3_nt: TGTGCCAGTAGTCTTAGCGGGGGAACTCCCTACGAGCAGTACTTC; cdr3_aa: CASSLSGGTPYEQYF; v_call: TRBV19; clone_size: -; d_call: TRBD2; j_call: TRBJ2-7
cdr3_nt: TGTGCCAGCAGTTCGGCAGCCTACAATGAGCAGTTCTTC; cdr3_aa: CASSSAAYNEQFF; v_call: TRBV27; clone_size: -; d_call: -; j_call: TRBJ2-1
cdr3_nt: TGTGCCAGCGGTAGAACTAGCGGGAGTTACAATGAGCAGTTCTTC; cdr3_aa: CASGRTSGSYNEQFF; v_call: TRBV6-1; clone_size: -; d_call: TRBD2; j_call: TRBJ2-1
cdr3_nt: TGTGCCAGCAGCTCTTTCGGGACGGCAAACAATGAGCAGTTCTTC; cdr3_aa: CASSSFGTANNEQFF; v_call: TRBV5-4; clone_size: -; d_call: -; j_call: TRBJ2-1
cdr3_nt: TGTGCCACCGGGACCTACAATGAGCAGTTCTTC; cdr3_aa: CATGTYNEQFF; v_call: TRBV2; clone_size: -; d_call: -; j_call: TRBJ2-1
cdr3_nt: TGTGCCAGCAGTCCGGACAGAAAACAGCCCCAGCATTTT; cdr3_aa: CASSPDRKQPQHF; v_call: TRBV6-5; clone_size: once; d_call: -; j_call: TRBJ1-5
cdr3_nt: TGCGCCAGCAGCCCTACTAGCGGGAGAGGTCGAGGGAGTTACAATGAGCAGTTCTTC; cdr3_aa: CASSPTSGRGRGSYNEQFF; v_call: TRBV5-1; clone_size: -; d_call: TRBD2; j_call: TRBJ2-1